The T cell receptor beta chain described here comes from a study of CD8+CD57+ T cells in acquired aplastic anemia. For the study at large: The sorted CD4+ and CD8+ cells yielded an average approximately 3 ug of DNA. Healthy donors had, on average, roughly 9.9 million reads for their CD4+ cells.

The V and J ends lost 8 bases and 4 bases, in that order; junction bases with no gene match: 9. CDR3 length equals 15 residues. The germline gives CDR1 SNHLY, CDR2 FYNNEI. Genomic DNA was employed as the template in profiling TCR beta VDJ and CDR3. TCRdb passed the reads through MiXCR, listing each CDR3 protein once. The sample shows some 180,000 distinct CDR3 sequences, around 45% of them seen only once. Remarks on this clonotype: Its antigen remains unidentified.

General study findings and limits: The number of CD8+ CDR3 sequences shared by patients and controls was 25 to 35. Controls and patients did not differ significantly in CD8+ Simpson's diversity.

This clonotype originated in a human donor in good health. Material for sequencing was sorted CD4+, CD8+, or CD8+CD57+ T cells (not recorded which) from PBMCs. V usage is TRBV2 and J usage is TRBJ2-7; 12 bases line up with TRBD2. Here the CDR3 reads CASGLAGLASYEQYF. DNA of the CDR3: TGTGCCAGCGGACTAGCGGGACTAGCTTCTTACGAGCAGTACTTC.